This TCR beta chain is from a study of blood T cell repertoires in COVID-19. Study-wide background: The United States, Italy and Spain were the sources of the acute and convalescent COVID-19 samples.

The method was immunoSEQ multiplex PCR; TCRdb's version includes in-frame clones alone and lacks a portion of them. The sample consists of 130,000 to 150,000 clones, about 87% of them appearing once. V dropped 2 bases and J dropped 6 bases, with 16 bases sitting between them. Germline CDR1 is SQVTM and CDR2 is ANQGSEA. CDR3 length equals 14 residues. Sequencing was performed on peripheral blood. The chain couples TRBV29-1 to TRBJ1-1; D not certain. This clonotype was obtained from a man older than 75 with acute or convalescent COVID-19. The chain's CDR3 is CSVESASGNPEAFF. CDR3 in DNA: TGCAGCGTTGAAAGTGCCAGTGGCAATCCTGAAGCTTTCTTT. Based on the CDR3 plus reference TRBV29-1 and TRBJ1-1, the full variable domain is SAVISQKPSRDICQRGTSLTIQCQVDSQVTMMFWYRQQPGQSLTLIATANQGSEATYESGFVIDKFPISRPNLTFSTLTVSNMSPEDSSIYLCSVESASGNPEAFFGQGTRLTVV.